The 21 T cell receptor beta chains below all came from one sample that was sequenced in a study of T cell changes during pregnancy in multiple sclerosis. Generated by immunoSEQ multiplex PCR, the TCRdb table keeps only in-frame clones and is missing some. The sample contains about 56,000 clones, 90% of which appear only once. Source: peripheral blood, taken in the first trimester of pregnancy. Receptor source: a female donor in good health, enrolled as a control in a pregnancy study.

This chain links TRBV7-9 with TRBJ1-2, with TRBD1 as a possible D gene (5 bases). Germline lookup yields CDR1 SEHNR and CDR2 FQNEAQ (reference sequence). V lost 2 bases to trimming and J lost 4 bases, with 20 bases between them. The CDR3 consists of 17 residues. The CDR3 region is CASSLLPDVQDLYGYTF. The CDR3 region has the DNA TGTGCCAGCAGCTTACTCCCGGACGTACAGGACCTCTATGGCTACACCTTC.

The chain couples TRBV2 to TRBJ2-7, with a possible D match to TRBD2 (5 bases). The V and J ends lost 2 bases and 0 bases respectively, with 17 bases between them. This CDR3 is built from 17 residues. The germline V gene encodes CDR1 SNHLY and CDR2 FYNNEI. The CDR3 region is CASSERMTGSGSYEQYF. The CDR3 bases are TGTGCCAGCAGTGAAAGAATGACGGGGTCGGGCTCCTACGAGCAGTACTTC.

V usage is TRBV29-1 and J usage is TRBJ1-2, with TRBD1 matching 11 bases. Germline V gene sequence: CDR1 SQVTM, CDR2 ANQGSEA. The CDR3 is 13 amino acids. Unmatched junction bases numbered 2, after V lost 4 bases and J lost 4 bases. The CDR3 protein is CSVAGQGGYGYTF. DNA for the CDR3: TGCAGCGTTGCGGGACAGGGGGGCTATGGCTACACCTTC.

The V call is TRBV4-1, the J call TRBJ2-7; 10 bases are a match to TRBD2. The CDR3 extends over 16 amino acids. Germline-derived CDR1 and CDR2 are MGHRA and YSYEKL. The ends lost 4 bases at V and 3 bases at J; junction bases unmatched: 9. The CDR3 region is CASSPVPGLADYEQYF. The CDR3 DNA reads TGCGCCAGCAGCCCGGTTCCCGGACTAGCGGACTACGAGCAGTACTTC.

As DNA, the CDR3 is TGTGCCAGCAGCCAAGAGGGACTAGCGGCTACGAACACCGGGGAGCTGTTTTTT. The encoded protein is CASSQEGLAATNTGELFF. The genes are TRBV4-2 and TRBJ2-2; 11 bases line up with TRBD2. The germline gives CDR1 LGHNA, CDR2 YNFKEQ. After removal of 0 bases from V and 0 bases from J, the junction contained 3 bases not matched to a gene. CDR3 length: 18 residues.

The chain has TRBV5-5 and TRBJ2-7, with D perhaps matching TRBD2 (6 bases). CDR1 is SGHKS and CDR2 is YYEKEE in the germline V gene (reference sequence). V was trimmed by 4 bases and J by 7 bases, leaving 18 bases between them. CDR3 size: 14 residues. CDR3 loop: CASSPRWGAGEQYF. The CDR3 DNA follows: TGTGCCAGCAGCCCTCGGTGGGGTGCGGGAGAGCAGTACTTC.

V gene TRBV6-1 combines with J gene TRBJ2-3, with TRBD2 as a possible D gene (6 bases). Trimming stripped 3 bases from V and 2 bases from J, with 15 bases between. This CDR3 contains 16 residues. Germline V gene sequence: CDR1 MNHNS, CDR2 SASEGT. CDR3 loop: CASSDRDSINTDTQYF. In DNA form, the CDR3 reads TGTGCCAGCAGTGACCGGGACTCAATTAACACAGATACGCAGTATTTT.

This chain joins TRBV2 and TRBJ2-1, with TRBD1 as a possible D gene (6 bases). Germline V gene lookup returns CDR1 SNHLY and CDR2 FYNNEI. The CDR3 is 15 amino acids. Deletions cut 4 bases from V and 6 bases from J, with 16 bases between. In DNA form, the CDR3 reads TGTGCCAGCAGTGTAAGCCAGGGGTTGGCCAATGAGCAGTTCTTC. Protein: CASSVSQGLANEQFF.

The rearrangement joins TRBV11-2 to TRBJ2-5; 13 bases map to TRBD2. CDR1 is SGHAT, CDR2 FQNNGV, per germline. The CDR3 sequence is 16 residues long. Germline trimming cut 3 bases from V and 5 bases from J; bases unmatched to any gene: 6. The CDR3 loop reads CASSLTSGGPEETQYF. Written as DNA, the CDR3 is TGTGCCAGCAGCTTGACTAGCGGGGGGCCTGAGGAGACCCAGTACTTC.

The V gene is TRBV19, the J gene TRBJ2-5, with D perhaps matching TRBD1 (6 bases). V lost 4 bases, J lost 2 bases, and 14 bases lay in between. The CDR3 contains 15 residues. The V gene's germline CDR1 is LNHDA and CDR2 SQIVND (reference sequence). The CDR3 sequence: CASSRGQSPQETQYF. The DNA of the CDR3 is TGTGCCAGTAGTAGAGGACAGAGCCCTCAAGAGACCCAGTACTTC.

The V gene is TRBV7-3, the J gene TRBJ2-3, with 15 bases fitting TRBD2. Trimming took 6 bases from V and 1 from J; bases not matched to a gene: 11. The CDR3 is made up of 19 amino acids. The V gene's germline CDR1 is SGHTA and CDR2 FQGTGA. The CDR3 sequence: CASSRVGLAGGQGTDTQYF. In nucleotides, the CDR3 is TGTGCCAGCAGTCGAGTCGGACTAGCGGGGGGGCAGGGCACAGATACGCAGTATTTT. Variable domain in full (rest from reference TRBV7-3 and TRBJ2-3): GAGVSQTPSNKVTEKGKYVELRCDPISGHTALYWYRQSLGQGPEFLIYFQGTGAADDSGLPNDRFFAVRPEGSVSTLKIQRTERGDSAVYLCASSRVGLAGGQGTDTQYFGPGTRLTVL.

This chain connects TRBV5-1 to TRBJ1-2; 9 nucleotides line up with TRBD1. The trim removed 0 bases at V and 7 bases at J, leaving 4 bases unmatched. The CDR3 consists of 14 residues. The germline V gene has CDR1 SGHRS and CDR2 YFSETQ. The CDR3 protein is CASSLDRGLGGYTF. Written as DNA, the CDR3 is TGCGCCAGCAGCTTGGACAGGGGGCTAGGTGGCTACACCTTC. Variable domain in full (rest from reference TRBV5-1 and TRBJ1-2): KAGVTQTPRYLIKTRGQQVTLSCSPISGHRSVSWYQQTPGQGLQFLFEYFSETQRNKGNFPGRFSGRQFSNSRSEMNVSTLELGDSALYLCASSLDRGLGGYTFGSGTRLTVV.

The chain employs TRBV11-2 and TRBJ2-1, with unresolved D. V was trimmed by 2 bases and J by 13 bases, leaving 15 bases between them. The CDR3 spans 13 residues. Per germline, CDR1 SGHAT and CDR2 FQNNGV. CDR3: CASSLFPDQDQFF. The CDR3 DNA sequence: TGTGCCAGCAGCTTATTTCCCGACCAGGATCAGTTCTTC.

V is TRBV19 and J is TRBJ1-4; maybe TRBD1 (5 bases). This CDR3 has 15 amino acids. Germline CDR1 and CDR2: LNHDA and SQIVND (reference sequence). Between the trimmed V and J ends, which lost 4 bases and 4 bases, there was a span of 13 bases. CDR3 coding DNA: TGTGCCAGTAGTAACACGGGGGTCTATAATGAAAAACTGTTTTTT. Its translation is CASSNTGVYNEKLFF.

The gene calls are TRBV23-1 and TRBJ2-1; D gene ambiguous. TRBV23-1 is flagged as an ORF with uncertain function. Trimming shortened V by 4 bases and J by 6 bases, and 22 bases separated the two germline ends. The CDR3 consists of 17 residues. CDR3 nucleotides: TGCGCCAGCAGTCGGTTCTTGAGGCAGTTGCCTCTCAATGAGCAGTTCTTC. Translation gives CASSRFLRQLPLNEQFF.

The V gene is TRBV7-6, the J gene TRBJ2-7; 12 positions agree with TRBD2. The CDR3 is made up of 15 amino acids. Germline trimming cut 1 base from V and 5 bases from J; bases unmatched to any gene: 3. The germline gives CDR1 SGHVS, CDR2 FNYEAQ. The CDR3 nucleotides are TGTGCCAGCAGCTTAGGACTAGCGGGAGACCACGAGCAGTACTTC. This encodes CASSLGLAGDHEQYF.

The count of this clone is one. The chain combines TRBV5-1 with TRBJ2-5; 8 bases are a match to TRBD2. The CDR3 consists of 15 residues. Germline assignment: CDR1 SGHRS and CDR2 YFSETQ. J gave up 2 bases and V 2 bases, and 5 bases lay outside the gene matches. The CDR3: CASSFSGAPQETQYF. CDR3 DNA sequence: TGCGCCAGCAGCTTTAGCGGGGCCCCTCAAGAGACCCAGTACTTC.

V and J are TRBV27 and TRBJ1-5; D possibly corresponds to TRBD1 (6 bases). The CDR3 covers 18 residues. Per the germline V gene, CDR1 is MNHEY and CDR2 is SMNVEV (reference sequence). Trimming took off 0 bases at V and 7 bases at J, with 22 bases between the two ends. CDR3 sequence (DNA): TGTGCCAGCAGTTTATCAAGGGGGGGCAGGGGAGCGTGGCAGCCCCAGCATTTT. Translated: CASSLSRGGRGAWQPQHF.

The rearrangement uses TRBV11-2 and TRBJ1-1; TRBD1 might be the D (6 bases). The V gene lost 6 bases and the J gene lost 2 bases, with 16 bases spanning the gap. Germline loops: CDR1 SGHAT, CDR2 FQNNGV. The CDR3 contains 15 residues. CDR3 coding DNA: TGTGCCAGCAGGCCGGGGTGGGGGACAAACACTGAAGCTTTCTTT. This codes for CASRPGWGTNTEAFF.

J is TRBJ2-1 and V is TRBV18; D perhaps matches TRBD1 (6 bases). CDR1 KGHSH and CDR2 LQKENI come from the germline V gene. Deletions cut 0 bases from V and 0 bases from J, with 12 bases between. CDR3 length: 17 amino acids. The CDR3 DNA follows: TGTGCCAGCTCACCACCGAGACAGGCTTACTCCTACAATGAGCAGTTCTTC. It codes for CASSPPRQAYSYNEQFF.

The rearrangement joins TRBV27 to TRBJ2-7, with D tentatively TRBD2 (6 bases). Germline assignment: CDR1 MNHEY and CDR2 SMNVEV (reference sequence). Trimming stripped 8 bases from V and 2 bases from J, with 13 bases between. The CDR3 extends over 13 amino acids. CDR3 bases: TGTGCCAGCGCCGGCGGAGGGACCTACGAGCAGTACTTC. Its translation is CASAGGGTYEQYF.